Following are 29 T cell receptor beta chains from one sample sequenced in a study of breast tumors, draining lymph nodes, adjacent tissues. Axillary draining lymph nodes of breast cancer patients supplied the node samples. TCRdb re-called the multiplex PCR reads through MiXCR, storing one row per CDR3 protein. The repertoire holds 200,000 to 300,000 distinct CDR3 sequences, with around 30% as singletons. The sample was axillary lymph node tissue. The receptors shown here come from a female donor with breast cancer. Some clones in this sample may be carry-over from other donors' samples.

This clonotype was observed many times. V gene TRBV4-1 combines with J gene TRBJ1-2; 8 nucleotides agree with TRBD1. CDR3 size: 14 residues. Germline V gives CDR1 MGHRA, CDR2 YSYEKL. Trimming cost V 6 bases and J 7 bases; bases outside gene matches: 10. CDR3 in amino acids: CASRPLRGHPGYTF. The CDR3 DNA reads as TGCGCCAGCAGACCCCTCAGGGGGCACCCTGGCTACACCTTC.

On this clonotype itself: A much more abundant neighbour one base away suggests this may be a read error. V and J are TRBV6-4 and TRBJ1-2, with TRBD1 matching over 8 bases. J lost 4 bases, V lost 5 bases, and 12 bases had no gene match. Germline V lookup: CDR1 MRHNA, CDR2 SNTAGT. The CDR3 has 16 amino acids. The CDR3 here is CASSHDQGASIYGYTF. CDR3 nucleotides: TGTGCCAGCAGTCACGACCAGGGGGCATCTATCTATGGCTACACCTTC.

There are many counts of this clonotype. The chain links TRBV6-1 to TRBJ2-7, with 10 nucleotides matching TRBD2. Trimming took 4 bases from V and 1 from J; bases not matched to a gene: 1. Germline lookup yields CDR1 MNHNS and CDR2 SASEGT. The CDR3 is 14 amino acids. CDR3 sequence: CASSATSGSYEQYF. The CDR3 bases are TGTGCCAGCAGTGCGACTAGCGGGTCCTACGAGCAGTACTTC.

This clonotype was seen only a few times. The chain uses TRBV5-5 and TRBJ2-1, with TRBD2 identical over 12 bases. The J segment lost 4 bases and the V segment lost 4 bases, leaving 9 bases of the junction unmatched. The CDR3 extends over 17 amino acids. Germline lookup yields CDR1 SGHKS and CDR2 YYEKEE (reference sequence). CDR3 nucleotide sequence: TGTGCCAGCAGCCCCCGACTAGCGGGAGTTCCGTACAATGAGCAGTTCTTC. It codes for CASSPRLAGVPYNEQFF.

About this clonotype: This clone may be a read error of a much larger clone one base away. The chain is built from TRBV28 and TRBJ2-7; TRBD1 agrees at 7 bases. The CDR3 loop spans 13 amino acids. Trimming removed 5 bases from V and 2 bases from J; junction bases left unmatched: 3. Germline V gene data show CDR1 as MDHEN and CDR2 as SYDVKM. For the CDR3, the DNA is TGTGCCAGCAGTGGGACAGCCCCCTACGAGCAGTACTTC. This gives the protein CASSGTAPYEQYF.

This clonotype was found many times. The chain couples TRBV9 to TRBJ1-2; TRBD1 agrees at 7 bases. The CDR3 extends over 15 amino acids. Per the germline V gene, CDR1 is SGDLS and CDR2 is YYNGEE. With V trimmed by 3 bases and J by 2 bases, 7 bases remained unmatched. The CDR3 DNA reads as TGTGCCAGCAGCGAAACCGCAGGGGGGAACTATGGCTACACCTTC. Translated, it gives CASSETAGGNYGYTF.

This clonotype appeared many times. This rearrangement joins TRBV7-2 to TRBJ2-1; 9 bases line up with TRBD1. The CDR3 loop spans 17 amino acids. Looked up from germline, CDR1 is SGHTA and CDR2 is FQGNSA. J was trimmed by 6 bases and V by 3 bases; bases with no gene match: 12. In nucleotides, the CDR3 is TGTGCCAGCAGCTTCATTGGAGGGACAGGGTTGTTCAATGAGCAGTTCTTC. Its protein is CASSFIGGTGLFNEQFF.

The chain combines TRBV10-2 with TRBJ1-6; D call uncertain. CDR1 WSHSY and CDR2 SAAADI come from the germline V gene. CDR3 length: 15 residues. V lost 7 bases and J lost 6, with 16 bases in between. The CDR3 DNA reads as TGCGCCAGCACCGCCGTGACTTCGCTTAATTCACCCCTCCACTTT. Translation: CASTAVTSLNSPLHF.

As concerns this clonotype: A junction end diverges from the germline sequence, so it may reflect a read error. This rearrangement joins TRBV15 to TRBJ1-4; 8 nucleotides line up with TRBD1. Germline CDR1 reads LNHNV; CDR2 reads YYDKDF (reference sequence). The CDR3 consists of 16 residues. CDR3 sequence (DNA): TGTGCCACCAGCAGAGACAGGACAGGGCGCAATGGAAAACTGTTTTTT. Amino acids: CATSRDRTGRNGKLFF. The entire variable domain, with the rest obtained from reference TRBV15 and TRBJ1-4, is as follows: DAMVIQNPRYQVTQFGKPVTLSCSQTLNHNVMYWYQQKSSQAPKLLFHYYDKDFNNEADTPDNFQSRRPNTSFCFLDIRSPGLGDTAMYLCATSRDRTGRNGKLFFGSGTQLSVL.

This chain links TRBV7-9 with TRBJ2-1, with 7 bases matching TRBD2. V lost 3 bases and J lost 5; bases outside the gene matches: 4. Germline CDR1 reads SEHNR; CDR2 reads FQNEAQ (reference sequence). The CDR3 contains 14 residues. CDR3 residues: CASSLGGVNNEQFF. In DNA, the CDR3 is TGTGCCAGCAGCTTGGGGGGGGTAAACAATGAGCAGTTCTTC.

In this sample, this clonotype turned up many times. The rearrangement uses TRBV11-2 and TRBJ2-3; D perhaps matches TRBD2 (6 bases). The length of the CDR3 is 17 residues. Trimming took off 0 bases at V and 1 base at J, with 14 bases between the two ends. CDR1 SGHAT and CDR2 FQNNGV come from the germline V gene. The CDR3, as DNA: TGTGCCAGCAGCTTAGATGGCGGGATAGCGGGCACAGATACGCAGTATTTT. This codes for CASSLDGGIAGTDTQYF.

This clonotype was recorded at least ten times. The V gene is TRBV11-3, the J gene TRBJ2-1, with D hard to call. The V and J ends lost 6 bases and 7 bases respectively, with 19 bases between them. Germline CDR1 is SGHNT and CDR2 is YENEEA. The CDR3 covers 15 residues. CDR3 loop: CASRATDPPGNEQFF. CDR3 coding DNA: TGTGCCAGCAGGGCGACGGACCCCCCAGGTAATGAGCAGTTCTTC.

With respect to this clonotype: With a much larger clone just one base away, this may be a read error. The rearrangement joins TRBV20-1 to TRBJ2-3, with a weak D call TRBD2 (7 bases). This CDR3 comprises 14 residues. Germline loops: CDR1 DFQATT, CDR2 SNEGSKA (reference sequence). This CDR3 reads CSARGREWTATQYF. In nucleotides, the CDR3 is TGCAGTGCTAGAGGGCGGGAGTGGACAGCTACGCAGTATTTT.

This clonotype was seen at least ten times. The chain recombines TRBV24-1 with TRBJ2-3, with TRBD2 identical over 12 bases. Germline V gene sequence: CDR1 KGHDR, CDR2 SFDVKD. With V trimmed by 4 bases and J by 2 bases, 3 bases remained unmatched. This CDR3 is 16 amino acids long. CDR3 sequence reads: CATSDRTSGDTDTQYF. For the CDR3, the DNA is TGTGCCACCAGTGACAGGACTAGCGGGGACACAGATACGCAGTATTTT.

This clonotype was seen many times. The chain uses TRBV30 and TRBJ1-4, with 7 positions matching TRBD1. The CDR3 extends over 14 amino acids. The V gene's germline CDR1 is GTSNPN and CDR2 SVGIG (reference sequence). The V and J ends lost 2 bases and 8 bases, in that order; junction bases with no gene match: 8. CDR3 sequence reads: CAWSPRQGREKLFF. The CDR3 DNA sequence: TGTGCCTGGAGTCCTCGACAGGGTCGGGAAAAACTGTTTTTT.

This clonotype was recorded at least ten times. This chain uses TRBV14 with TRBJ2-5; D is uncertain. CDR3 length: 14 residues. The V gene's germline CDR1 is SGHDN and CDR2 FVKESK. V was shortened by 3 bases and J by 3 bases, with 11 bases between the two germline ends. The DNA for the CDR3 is TGTGCCAGCAGCCAGCGGTTTCAGGAAGAGACCCAGTACTTC. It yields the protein CASSQRFQEETQYF. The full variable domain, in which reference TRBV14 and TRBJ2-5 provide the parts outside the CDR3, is EAGVTQFPSHSVIEKGQTVTLRCDPISGHDNLYWYRRVMGKEIKFLLHFVKESKQDESGMPNNRFLAERTGGTYSTLKVQPAELEDSGVYFCASSQRFQEETQYFGPGTRLLVL.

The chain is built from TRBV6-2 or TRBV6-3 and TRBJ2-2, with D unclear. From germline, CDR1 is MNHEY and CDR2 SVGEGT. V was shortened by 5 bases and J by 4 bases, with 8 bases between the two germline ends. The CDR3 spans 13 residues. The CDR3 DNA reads TGTGCCAGCAGTACCCTGTTCACCGGGGAGCTGTTTTTT. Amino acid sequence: CASSTLFTGELFF.

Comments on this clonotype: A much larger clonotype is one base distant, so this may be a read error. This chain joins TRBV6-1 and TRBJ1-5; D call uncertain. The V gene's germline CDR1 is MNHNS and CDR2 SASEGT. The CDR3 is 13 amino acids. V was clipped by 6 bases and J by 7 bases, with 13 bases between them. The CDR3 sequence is CASSFLDRQPQHF. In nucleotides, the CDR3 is TGTGCCAGCAGCTTCTTGGACCGCCAGCCCCAGCATTTT.

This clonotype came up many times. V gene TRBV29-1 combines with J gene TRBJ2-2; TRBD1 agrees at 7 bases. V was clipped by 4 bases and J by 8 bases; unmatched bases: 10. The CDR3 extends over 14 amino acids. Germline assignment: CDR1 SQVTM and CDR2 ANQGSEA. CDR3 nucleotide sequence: TGCAGCGTTGTCCCGACAGGGAAGCCGGGGGAGCTGTTTTTT. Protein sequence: CSVVPTGKPGELFF.

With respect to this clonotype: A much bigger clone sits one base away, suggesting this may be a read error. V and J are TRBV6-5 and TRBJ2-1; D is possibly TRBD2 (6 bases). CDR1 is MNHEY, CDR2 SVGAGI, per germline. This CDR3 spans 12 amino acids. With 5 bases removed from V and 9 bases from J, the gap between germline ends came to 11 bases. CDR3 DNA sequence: TGTGCCAGCAGTCACCAGGGAGGTGAGCAGTTCTTC. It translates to CASSHQGGEQFF.

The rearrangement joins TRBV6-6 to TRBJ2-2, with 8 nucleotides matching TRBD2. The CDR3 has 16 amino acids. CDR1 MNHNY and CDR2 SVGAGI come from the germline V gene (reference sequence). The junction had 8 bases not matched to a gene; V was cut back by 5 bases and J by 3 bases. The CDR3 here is CASSRGPGLDTGELFF. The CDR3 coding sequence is TGTGCCAGCAGTAGGGGACCGGGACTAGACACCGGGGAGCTGTTTTTT.

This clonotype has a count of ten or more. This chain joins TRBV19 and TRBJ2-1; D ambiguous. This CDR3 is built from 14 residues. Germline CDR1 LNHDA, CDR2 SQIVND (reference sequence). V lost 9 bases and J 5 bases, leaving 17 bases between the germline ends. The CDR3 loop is CARHRSTLHNEQFF. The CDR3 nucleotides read TGTGCCAGACACCGGAGTACTCTCCACAATGAGCAGTTCTTC.

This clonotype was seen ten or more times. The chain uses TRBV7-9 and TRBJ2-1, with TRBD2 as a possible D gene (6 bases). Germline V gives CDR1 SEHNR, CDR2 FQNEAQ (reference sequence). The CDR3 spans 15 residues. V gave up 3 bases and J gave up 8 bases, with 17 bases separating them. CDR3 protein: CASSFPWDSIHEQFF. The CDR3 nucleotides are TGTGCCAGCAGCTTTCCCTGGGACTCCATCCATGAGCAGTTCTTC.

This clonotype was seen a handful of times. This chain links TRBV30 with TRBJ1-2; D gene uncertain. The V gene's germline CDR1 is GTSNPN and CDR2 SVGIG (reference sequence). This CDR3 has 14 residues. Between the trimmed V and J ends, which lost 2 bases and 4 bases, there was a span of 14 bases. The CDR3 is CAWSPERVLYGYTF. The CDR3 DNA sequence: TGTGCCTGGAGTCCGGAACGTGTCCTCTATGGCTACACCTTC.

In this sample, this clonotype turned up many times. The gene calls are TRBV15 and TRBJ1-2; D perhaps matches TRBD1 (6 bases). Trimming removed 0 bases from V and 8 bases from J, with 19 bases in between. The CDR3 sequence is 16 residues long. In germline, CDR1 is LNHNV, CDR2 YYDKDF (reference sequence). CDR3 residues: CATSRDQRGRWGGYTF. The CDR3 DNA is TGTGCCACCAGCAGAGATCAGCGGGGGCGTTGGGGGGGCTACACCTTC.

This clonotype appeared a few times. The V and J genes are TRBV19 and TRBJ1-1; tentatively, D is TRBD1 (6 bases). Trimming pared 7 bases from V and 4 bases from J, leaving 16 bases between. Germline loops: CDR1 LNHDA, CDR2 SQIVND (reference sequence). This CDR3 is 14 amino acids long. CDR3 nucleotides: TGTGCCAGTACCCGACAGGTATCGAGCACTGAAGCTTTCTTT. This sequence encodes CASTRQVSSTEAFF.

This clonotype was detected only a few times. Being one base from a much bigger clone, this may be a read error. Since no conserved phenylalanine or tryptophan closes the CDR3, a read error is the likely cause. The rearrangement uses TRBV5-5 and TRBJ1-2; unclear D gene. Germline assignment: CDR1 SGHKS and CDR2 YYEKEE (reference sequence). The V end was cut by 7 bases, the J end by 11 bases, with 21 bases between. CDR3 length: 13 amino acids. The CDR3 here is CASSDARALRYTL. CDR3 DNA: TGTGCCAGCTCGGACGCTCGGGCGCTAAGGTACACCCTC.

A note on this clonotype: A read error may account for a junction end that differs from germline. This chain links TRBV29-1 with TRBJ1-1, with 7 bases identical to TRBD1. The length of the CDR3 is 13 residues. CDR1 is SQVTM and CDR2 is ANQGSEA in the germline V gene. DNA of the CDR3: TGCGGCGTTCTACGACAGGGAGGCACTGAAGCTTTCTTT. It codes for CGVLRQGGTEAFF.

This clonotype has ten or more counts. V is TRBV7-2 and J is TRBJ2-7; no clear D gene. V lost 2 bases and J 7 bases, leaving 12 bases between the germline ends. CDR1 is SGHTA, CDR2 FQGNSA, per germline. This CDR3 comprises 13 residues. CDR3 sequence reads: CASSLPPSWEQYF. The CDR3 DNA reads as TGTGCCAGCAGCTTACCCCCTTCTTGGGAGCAGTACTTC.